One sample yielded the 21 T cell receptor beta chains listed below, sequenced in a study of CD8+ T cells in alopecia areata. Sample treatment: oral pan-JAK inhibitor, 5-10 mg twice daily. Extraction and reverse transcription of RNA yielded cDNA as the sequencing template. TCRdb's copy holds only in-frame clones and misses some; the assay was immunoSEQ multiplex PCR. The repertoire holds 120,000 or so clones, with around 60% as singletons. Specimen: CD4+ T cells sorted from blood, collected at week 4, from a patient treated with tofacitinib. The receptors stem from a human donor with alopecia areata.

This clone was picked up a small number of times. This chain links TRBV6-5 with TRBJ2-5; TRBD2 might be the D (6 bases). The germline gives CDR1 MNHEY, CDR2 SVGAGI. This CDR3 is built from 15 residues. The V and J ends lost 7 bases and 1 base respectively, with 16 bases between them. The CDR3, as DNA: TGTGCCAGCAAGCCCCGAACTAGCACCCAAGAGACCCAGTACTTC. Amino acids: CASKPRTSTQETQYF.

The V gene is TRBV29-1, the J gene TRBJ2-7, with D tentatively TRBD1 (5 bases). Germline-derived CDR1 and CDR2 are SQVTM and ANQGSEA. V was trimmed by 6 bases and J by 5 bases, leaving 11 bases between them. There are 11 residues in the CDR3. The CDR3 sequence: CSVAGADEQYF. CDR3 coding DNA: TGCAGCGTGGCTGGGGCCGACGAGCAGTACTTC.

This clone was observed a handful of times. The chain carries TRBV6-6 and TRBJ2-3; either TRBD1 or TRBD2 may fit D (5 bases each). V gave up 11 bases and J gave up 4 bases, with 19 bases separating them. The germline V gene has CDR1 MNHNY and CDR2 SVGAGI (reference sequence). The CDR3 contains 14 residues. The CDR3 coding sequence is TGTGCCGGCGCCGTTGGGGGAAGTGCAGATACGCAGTATTTT. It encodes CAGAVGGSADTQYF.

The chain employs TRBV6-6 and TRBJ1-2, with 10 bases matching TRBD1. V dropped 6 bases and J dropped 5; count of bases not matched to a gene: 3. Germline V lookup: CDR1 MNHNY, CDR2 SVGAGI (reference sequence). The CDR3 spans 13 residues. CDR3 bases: TGTGCCAGCAGCGCGGGACAGGGGTATGGCTACACCTTC. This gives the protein CASSAGQGYGYTF.

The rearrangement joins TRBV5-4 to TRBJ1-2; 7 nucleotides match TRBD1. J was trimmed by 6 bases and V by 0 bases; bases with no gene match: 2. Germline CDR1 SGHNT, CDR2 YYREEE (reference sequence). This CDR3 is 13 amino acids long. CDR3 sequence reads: CASSLETGDGYTF. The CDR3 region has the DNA TGTGCCAGCAGCTTGGAAACAGGGGATGGCTACACCTTC. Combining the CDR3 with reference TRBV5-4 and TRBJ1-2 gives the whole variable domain ETGVTQSPTHLIKTRGQQVTLRCSSQSGHNTVSWYQQALGQGPQFIFQYYREEENGRGNFPPRFSGLQFPNYSSELNVNALELDDSALYLCASSLETGDGYTFGSGTRLTVV.

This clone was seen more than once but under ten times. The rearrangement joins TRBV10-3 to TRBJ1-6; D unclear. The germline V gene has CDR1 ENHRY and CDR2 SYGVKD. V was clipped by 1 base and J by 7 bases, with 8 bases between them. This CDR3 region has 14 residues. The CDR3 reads CAISEWGANSPLHF. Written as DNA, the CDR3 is TGTGCCATCAGTGAGTGGGGTGCCAATTCACCCCTCCACTTT.

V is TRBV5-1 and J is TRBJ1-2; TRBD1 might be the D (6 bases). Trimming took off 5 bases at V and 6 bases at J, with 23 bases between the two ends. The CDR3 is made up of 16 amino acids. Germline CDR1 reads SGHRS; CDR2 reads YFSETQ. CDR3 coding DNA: TGCGCCAGCAGATTGAAGGGGGAGTCCATGACGGATGGCTACACCTTC. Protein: CASRLKGESMTDGYTF.

In nucleotides, the CDR3 is TGCGCCAGCAGCACCAGGACAGTTACAGATACGCAGTATTTT. Translation gives CASSTRTVTDTQYF. This sequence joins TRBV5-1 and TRBJ2-3; possible D gene TRBD1, 6 bases. Between the trimmed V and J ends, which lost 4 bases and 3 bases, there was a span of 12 bases. The CDR3 runs to 14 residues. Looked up from germline, CDR1 is SGHRS and CDR2 is YFSETQ.

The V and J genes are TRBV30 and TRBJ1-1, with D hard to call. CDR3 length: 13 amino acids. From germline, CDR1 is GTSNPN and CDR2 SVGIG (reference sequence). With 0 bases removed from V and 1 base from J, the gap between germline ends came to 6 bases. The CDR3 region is CAWSVLENTEAFF. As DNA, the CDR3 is TGTGCCTGGAGTGTACTTGAGAACACTGAAGCTTTCTTT.

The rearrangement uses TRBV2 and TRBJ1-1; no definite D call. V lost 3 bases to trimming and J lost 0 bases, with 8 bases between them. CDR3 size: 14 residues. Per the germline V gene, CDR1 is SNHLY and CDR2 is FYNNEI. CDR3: CASSEAGMNTEAFF. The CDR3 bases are TGTGCCAGCAGTGAGGCAGGTATGAACACTGAAGCTTTCTTT.

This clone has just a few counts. The CDR3 coding sequence is TGTGCCAGCAGTGAAGTGGGGGCTGGGGCCAACGTCCTGACTTTC. It is translated as CASSEVGAGANVLTF. This chain joins TRBV2 and TRBJ2-6; D possibly uses TRBD1 or TRBD2 (5 bases each). The V gene lost 1 base and the J gene lost 2 bases, with 6 bases spanning the gap. Germline CDR1 and CDR2: SNHLY and FYNNEI. This CDR3 is built from 15 residues. Combining the CDR3 with reference TRBV2 and TRBJ2-6 gives the whole variable domain EPEVTQTPSHQVTQMGQEVILRCVPISNHLYFYWYRQILGQKVEFLVSFYNNEISEKSEIFDDQFSVERPDGSNFTLKIRSTKLEDSAMYFCASSEVGAGANVLTFGAGSRLTVL.

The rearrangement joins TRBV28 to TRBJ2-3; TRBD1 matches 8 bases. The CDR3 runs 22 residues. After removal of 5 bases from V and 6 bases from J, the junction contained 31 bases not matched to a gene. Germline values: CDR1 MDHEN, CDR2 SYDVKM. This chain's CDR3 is CASSLDRDFTYTGIPQTDTQYF. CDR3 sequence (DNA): TGTGCCAGCAGTCTGGACAGGGACTTCACTTACACCGGGATCCCTCAGACGGATACGCAGTATTTT.

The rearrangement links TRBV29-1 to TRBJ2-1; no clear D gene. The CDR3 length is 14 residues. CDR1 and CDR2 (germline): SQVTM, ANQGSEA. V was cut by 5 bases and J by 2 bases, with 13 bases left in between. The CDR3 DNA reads TGCAGCGTTTTCGGCAGTTCAACCTACAATGAGCAGTTCTTC. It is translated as CSVFGSSTYNEQFF.

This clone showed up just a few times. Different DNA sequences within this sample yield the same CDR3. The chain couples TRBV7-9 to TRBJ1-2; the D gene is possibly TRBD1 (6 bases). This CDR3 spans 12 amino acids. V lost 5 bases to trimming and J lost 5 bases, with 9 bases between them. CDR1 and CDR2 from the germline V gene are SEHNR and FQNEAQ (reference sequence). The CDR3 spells CASSPTGYGYTF. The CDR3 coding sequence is TGTGCCAGCAGCCCAACAGGGTATGGCTACACCTTC. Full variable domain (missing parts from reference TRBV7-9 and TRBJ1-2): DTGVSQNPRHKITKRGQNVTFRCDPISEHNRLYWYRQTLGQGPEFLTYFQNEAQLEKSRLLSDRFSAERPKGSFSTLEIQRTEQGDSAMYLCASSPTGYGYTFGSGTRLTVV.

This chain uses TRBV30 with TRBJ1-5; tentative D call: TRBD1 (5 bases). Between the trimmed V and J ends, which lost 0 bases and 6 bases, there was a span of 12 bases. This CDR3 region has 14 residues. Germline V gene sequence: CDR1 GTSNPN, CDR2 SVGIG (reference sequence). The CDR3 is CAWSVILGGQPQHF. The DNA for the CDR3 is TGTGCCTGGAGTGTAATTTTGGGGGGTCAGCCCCAGCATTTT.

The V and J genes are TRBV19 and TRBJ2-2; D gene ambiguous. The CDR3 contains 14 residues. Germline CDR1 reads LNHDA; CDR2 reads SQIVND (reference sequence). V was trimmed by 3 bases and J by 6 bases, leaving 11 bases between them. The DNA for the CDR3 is TGTGCCAGTAGTATCTGGGCGTCCGCCGGGGAGCTGTTTTTT. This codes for CASSIWASAGELFF.

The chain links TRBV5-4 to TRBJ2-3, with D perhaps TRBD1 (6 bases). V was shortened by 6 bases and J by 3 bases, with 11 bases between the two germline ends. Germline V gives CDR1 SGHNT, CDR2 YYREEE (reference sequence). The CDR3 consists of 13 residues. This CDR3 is CASTVDRTDTQYF. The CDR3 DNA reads TGTGCCAGCACAGTGGACAGAACAGATACGCAGTATTTT.

The CDR3: CASSLGGGRDTEAFF. As DNA, the CDR3 is TGCGCCAGCAGCTTGGGTGGGGGCCGGGACACTGAAGCTTTCTTT. The genes are TRBV5-1 and TRBJ1-1; weak D call: TRBD1 (6 bases). V lost 0 bases, J lost 3 bases, and 12 bases lay in between. Germline V gene sequence: CDR1 SGHRS, CDR2 YFSETQ. The CDR3 runs 15 residues.

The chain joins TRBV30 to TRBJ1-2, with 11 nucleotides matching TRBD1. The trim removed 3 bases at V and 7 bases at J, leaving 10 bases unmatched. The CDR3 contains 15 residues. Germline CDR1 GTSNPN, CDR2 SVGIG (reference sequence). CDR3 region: CAWSLRTGGVSGYTF. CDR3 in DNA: TGTGCCTGGAGCCTCCGGACAGGGGGCGTAAGTGGCTACACCTTC.

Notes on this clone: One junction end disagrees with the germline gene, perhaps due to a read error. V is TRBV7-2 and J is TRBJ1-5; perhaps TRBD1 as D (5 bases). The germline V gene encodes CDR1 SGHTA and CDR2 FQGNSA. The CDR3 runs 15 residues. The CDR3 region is CASSRGRLSNQPQHF. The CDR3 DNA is TGCGCCAGCAGCCGGGGCCGATTGAGCAATCAGCCCCAGCATTTT.

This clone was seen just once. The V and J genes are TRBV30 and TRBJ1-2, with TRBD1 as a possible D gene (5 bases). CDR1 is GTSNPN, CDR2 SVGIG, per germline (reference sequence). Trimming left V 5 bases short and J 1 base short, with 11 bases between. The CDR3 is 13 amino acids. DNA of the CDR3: TGTGCCTGGGGAAGGACAAATAACTATGGCTACACCTTC. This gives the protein CAWGRTNNYGYTF. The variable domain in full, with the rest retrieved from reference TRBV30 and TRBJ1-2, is SQTIHQWPATLVQPVGSPLSLECTVEGTSNPNLYWYRQAAGRGLQLLFYSVGIGQISSEVPQNLSASRPQDRQFILSSKKLLLSDSGFYLCAWGRTNNYGYTFGSGTRLTVV.